One sample yielded the 32 T cell receptor beta chains listed below, sequenced in a study of shared clonotypes between healthy human individuals. Generated by immunoSEQ multiplex PCR, the TCRdb table keeps only in-frame clones and is missing some. The sample consists of some 660,000 clones, 73% of them appearing once. Sequencing was done on a sample of memory CD4+ T cells sorted from blood. Described subset: CD45RA-negative fraction. The origin of the receptors is a woman under 40 in good health.

To note about this clone: Different DNA sequences within this sample yield the same CDR3. This rearrangement joins TRBV2 to TRBJ1-5; D remains ambiguous. This CDR3 contains 14 residues. The ends were cut back, 6 bases at V and 0 bases at J, with 9 bases in the middle. Germline V gene lookup returns CDR1 SNHLY and CDR2 FYNNEI. In nucleotides, the CDR3 is TGTGCCAGCAGCAAGGGTTATAGCAATCAGCCCCAGCATTTT. Residues: CASSKGYSNQPQHF.

The chain carries TRBV28 and TRBJ2-7; tentatively, D is TRBD2 (5 bases). The V end lost 8 bases, the J end lost 2 bases, and 10 bases lay between the germline ends. The germline gives CDR1 MDHEN, CDR2 SYDVKM. There are 12 residues in the CDR3. The CDR3 sequence is CASLSGAYEQYF. The CDR3 region has the DNA TGTGCCAGCTTATCCGGGGCCTACGAGCAGTACTTC.

This rearrangement joins TRBV27 to TRBJ1-1, with D unresolved. The CDR3 has 17 amino acids. Trimming took 6 bases from V and 0 from J, leaving 20 bases between them. Germline CDR1 MNHEY, CDR2 SMNVEV (reference sequence). The CDR3 reads CASRRNWEVWMNTEAFF. The CDR3 coding sequence is TGTGCCAGCAGAAGAAATTGGGAGGTTTGGATGAACACTGAAGCTTTCTTT.

The rearrangement uses TRBV19 and TRBJ1-5; D is uncertain. This CDR3 has 19 amino acids. Germline assignment: CDR1 LNHDA and CDR2 SQIVND (reference sequence). V was clipped by 2 bases and J by 4 bases, with 24 bases between them. CDR3 sequence reads: CASSIWGVRRRSNNQPQHF. The CDR3 DNA is TGTGCCAGTAGTATATGGGGTGTTCGGAGACGATCAAATAATCAGCCCCAGCATTTT.

The chain carries TRBV29-1 and TRBJ2-7; D possibly corresponds to TRBD1 (5 bases). This CDR3 has 12 residues. Deletions cut 5 bases from V and 2 bases from J, with 10 bases between. Germline values: CDR1 SQVTM, CDR2 ANQGSEA. CDR3 sequence (DNA): TGCAGCGTTCTGACAGAGGCCTACGAGCAGTACTTC. Translating gives CSVLTEAYEQYF.

The V gene is TRBV11-1, the J gene TRBJ2-1; 8 bases map to TRBD2. The CDR3 extends over 18 amino acids. Trimming removed 5 bases from V and 1 base from J; junction bases left unmatched: 13. In germline, CDR1 is SGHAT, CDR2 FQDESV (reference sequence). The CDR3: CASSPVGASGHSYNEQFF. In nucleotides, the CDR3 is TGTGCCAGCAGCCCGGTGGGGGCTAGCGGGCATTCCTACAATGAGCAGTTCTTC. Based on the CDR3 plus reference TRBV11-1 and TRBJ2-1, the full variable domain is EAEVAQSPRYKITEKSQAVAFWCDPISGHATLYWYRQILGQGPELLVQFQDESVVDDSQLPKDRFSAERLKGVDSTLKIQPAELGDSAMYLCASSPVGASGHSYNEQFFGPGTRLTVL.

This chain uses TRBV29-1 with TRBJ2-2, with TRBD1 matching 7 bases. Germline-derived CDR1 and CDR2 are SQVTM and ANQGSEA. The ends lost 7 bases at V and 3 bases at J; junction bases unmatched: 8. This CDR3 has 14 amino acids. CDR3 residues: CSATTGSDTGELFF. In DNA, the CDR3 is TGCAGCGCTACGACAGGGTCGGACACCGGGGAGCTGTTTTTT.

This clone has ten or more counts. The genes are TRBV30 and TRBJ1-1; D remains ambiguous. Germline CDR1 GTSNPN, CDR2 SVGIG (reference sequence). CDR3 length: 13 amino acids. V lost 1 base and J lost 3, with 9 bases in between. CDR3 DNA sequence: TGTGCCTGGAGTGCCCAACTCGACACTGAAGCTTTCTTT. Translated: CAWSAQLDTEAFF. The full variable domain, its missing parts supplied by reference TRBV30 and TRBJ1-1, is SQTIHQWPATLVQPVGSPLSLECTVEGTSNPNLYWYRQAAGRGLQLLFYSVGIGQISSEVPQNLSASRPQDRQFILSSKKLLLSDSGFYLCAWSAQLDTEAFFGQGTRLTVV.

As for this clone: The same CDR3 can be traced to other DNA sequences in this sample. The chain is built from TRBV19 and TRBJ2-7; unclear D gene. The V and J ends lost 2 bases and 0 bases respectively, with 8 bases between them. The CDR3 totals 14 residues. Germline V gene sequence: CDR1 LNHDA, CDR2 SQIVND (reference sequence). Here the CDR3 reads CASSIPGSSYEQYF. In DNA, the CDR3 is TGTGCCAGTAGTATACCGGGCAGCTCCTACGAGCAGTACTTC. The full variable domain, completed using reference TRBV19 and TRBJ2-7, is DGGITQSPKYLFRKEGQNVTLSCEQNLNHDAMYWYRQDPGQGLRLIYYSQIVNDFQKGDIAEGYSVSREKKESFPLTVTSAQKNPTAFYLCASSIPGSSYEQYFGPGTRLTVT.

The CDR3 is CASSPGPAYGYTF. The CDR3 region has the DNA TGTGCCAGCAGCCCGGGACCCGCATATGGCTACACCTTC. V gene TRBV6-5 combines with J gene TRBJ1-2; D is possibly TRBD1 (5 bases). V was cut by 6 bases and J by 5 bases, with 13 bases left in between. Germline CDR1 MNHEY, CDR2 SVGAGI. CDR3 size: 13 residues.

The table lists this clone with a few counts. The chain is built from TRBV28 and TRBJ2-5; perhaps TRBD1 as D (6 bases). CDR3 length equals 14 residues. From germline, CDR1 is MDHEN and CDR2 SYDVKM. V was pared by 7 bases and J by 5 bases, with 17 bases between. The CDR3 sequence: CASTIPGVRETQYF. In DNA, the CDR3 is TGTGCCAGCACAATTCCAGGGGTTCGGGAGACCCAGTACTTC.

This clone was seen only a few times. The chain has TRBV12-5 and TRBJ2-2; D remains unclear. The CDR3 runs 14 residues. Germline CDR1 and CDR2: LGHNT and FRNRAP. V was trimmed by 6 bases and J by 0 bases, leaving 8 bases between them. DNA for the CDR3: TGTGCTAGTGGGGCCGATTCGAACACCGGGGAGCTGTTTTTT. Protein product: CASGADSNTGELFF. Variable domain in full (rest from reference TRBV12-5 and TRBJ2-2): DARVTQTPRHKVTEMGQEVTMRCQPILGHNTVFWYRQTMMQGLELLAYFRNRAPLDDSGMPKDRFSAEMPDATLATLKIQPSEPRDSAVYFCASGADSNTGELFFGEGSRLTVL.

This chain links TRBV11-2 with TRBJ2-5, with TRBD1 as a possible D gene (6 bases). V lost 5 bases to trimming and J lost 14 bases, with 24 bases between them. Germline assignment: CDR1 SGHAT and CDR2 FQNNGV. There are 14 residues in the CDR3. DNA of the CDR3: TGTGCCAGCAGCCCAATGGCGCATCAGGGGAGTAGCTACTTC. Protein: CASSPMAHQGSSYF.

This clone was picked up many times. The J gene is TRBJ1-3, the V gene TRBV10-1; no clear D gene. Per germline, CDR1 WNHNN and CDR2 SYGVQD (reference sequence). The CDR3 spans 19 residues. Trimming removed 1 base from V and 0 bases from J, with 19 bases in between. In DNA, the CDR3 is TGCGCCAGCAGTGAGTTCTCCTTGGCGAGACCGAACTCTGGAAACACCATATATTTT. This encodes CASSEFSLARPNSGNTIYF.

The chain carries TRBV7-9 and TRBJ2-7; 8 bases match TRBD2. Germline V gene sequence: CDR1 SEHNR, CDR2 FQNEAQ (reference sequence). The length of the CDR3 is 15 residues. The ends lost 4 bases at V and 8 bases at J; junction bases unmatched: 13. CDR3 amino acids: CASSSSREGHSQQYF. DNA of the CDR3: TGTGCCAGCAGCTCCAGTCGGGAGGGCCATTCTCAGCAGTACTTC.

V and J are TRBV6-4 and TRBJ2-6; 9 bases line up with TRBD1. The CDR3 length is 15 residues. Germline V lookup: CDR1 MRHNA, CDR2 SNTAGT. The V segment lost 4 bases and the J segment 7 bases; nucleotides outside the gene matches: 5. CDR3 protein: CASSVDRGLANVLTF. CDR3 coding DNA: TGTGCCAGCAGTGTGGACAGGGGCCTTGCCAACGTCCTGACTTTC.

This clone was picked up one time. V usage is TRBV10-3 and J usage is TRBJ1-3, with TRBD1 as a possible D gene (5 bases). The V end was cut by 9 bases, the J end by 0 bases, with 6 bases between. The CDR3 is 12 residues long. CDR1 is ENHRY, CDR2 SYGVKD, per germline. The CDR3 bases are TGTGCCATGACAGACTCTGGAAACACCATATATTTT. It codes for CAMTDSGNTIYF.

This clone was seen only a few times. The chain joins TRBV9 to TRBJ1-3; 8 bases align to TRBD1. CDR3 size: 15 residues. The ends lost 0 bases at V and 3 bases at J; junction bases unmatched: 2. Germline assignment: CDR1 SGDLS and CDR2 YYNGEE. The CDR3 protein is CASSVGTGNGNTIYF. The DNA for the CDR3 is TGTGCCAGCAGCGTAGGGACAGGGAATGGAAACACCATATATTTT.

The sample holds a few counts of this clone. The chain uses TRBV29-1 and TRBJ2-5, with TRBD1 matching 9 bases. CDR1 and CDR2 (germline): SQVTM, ANQGSEA. V trimming: 4 bases; J trimming: 2 bases; junction bases outside the gene matches: 8. The CDR3 sequence is 15 residues long. DNA of the CDR3: TGCAGCGTTGGTTTGAACAGGGGGCCTCAAGAGACCCAGTACTTC. Translating gives CSVGLNRGPQETQYF. Full variable domain (missing parts from reference TRBV29-1 and TRBJ2-5): SAVISQKPSRDICQRGTSLTIQCQVDSQVTMMFWYRQQPGQSLTLIATANQGSEATYESGFVIDKFPISRPNLTFSTLTVSNMSPEDSSIYLCSVGLNRGPQETQYFGPGTRLLVL.

This clone came up once. V and J are TRBV10-3 and TRBJ2-3; D is perhaps TRBD2 (6 bases). Trimming left V 8 bases short and J 0 bases short, with 21 bases between. The CDR3 runs to 17 residues. Per the germline V gene, CDR1 is ENHRY and CDR2 is SYGVKD. CDR3: CAIAFSGYLSSTDTQYF. The CDR3 DNA reads TGTGCCATCGCATTTAGCGGCTACCTATCTAGCACAGATACGCAGTATTTT.

This chain connects TRBV6-5 to TRBJ1-1; a weak D match, TRBD1 (5 bases). This CDR3 spans 14 amino acids. Trimming shortened V by 3 bases and J by 0 bases, and 8 bases separated the two germline ends. The germline V gene encodes CDR1 MNHEY and CDR2 SVGAGI. CDR3 DNA sequence: TGTGCCAGCAGTTATTGGGGGGTGAACACTGAAGCTTTCTTT. The encoded protein is CASSYWGVNTEAFF.

The J gene is TRBJ1-2, the V gene TRBV6-6, with 8 bases that match TRBD1. CDR1 and CDR2 (germline): MNHNY, SVGAGI (reference sequence). This CDR3 contains 11 residues. The DNA of the CDR3 is TGTGTATCAGGGGGCGCGGGCGGCTACACCTTC. Translating gives CVSGGAGGYTF.

The genes are TRBV18 and TRBJ2-7, with 9 bases that match TRBD1. The CDR3 covers 15 residues. The junction had 6 bases not matched to a gene; V was cut back by 6 bases and J by 0 bases. Germline values: CDR1 KGHSH, CDR2 LQKENI. CDR3 DNA sequence: TGTGCCAGCTCGGACAGGGGCGCAGGCTCCTACGAGCAGTACTTC. It codes for CASSDRGAGSYEQYF.

This chain joins TRBV6-6 and TRBJ2-5; D tentatively fits TRBD1 or TRBD2 (5 bases each). The germline CDR1 and CDR2 sequences are MNHNY and SVGAGI (reference sequence). This CDR3 is 13 amino acids long. V was cut by 6 bases and J by 3 bases, with 11 bases left in between. Here the CDR3 reads CASSRGPEETQYF. The DNA of the CDR3 is TGTGCCAGCAGCCGGGGACCAGAAGAGACCCAGTACTTC.

This clone has only a few counts. V gene TRBV19 combines with J gene TRBJ2-7, with D possibly matching TRBD2 (6 bases). V was cut by 2 bases and J by 2 bases, with 16 bases left in between. The length of the CDR3 is 16 residues. CDR1 is LNHDA and CDR2 is SQIVND in the germline V gene (reference sequence). CDR3 region: CASSINPTSSTYEQYF. Here the CDR3 DNA reads TGTGCCAGTAGTATAAACCCGACTAGTTCAACCTACGAGCAGTACTTC.

This rearrangement joins TRBV7-2 to TRBJ2-3, with TRBD2 matching over 14 bases. Germline V gene data show CDR1 as SGHTA and CDR2 as FQGNSA. V lost 5 bases, J lost 10 bases, and 14 bases stayed unmatched. The CDR3 extends over 17 amino acids. The CDR3 DNA reads TGTGCCAGCAGCCCGCTCACTGGACTAGCGGGAGGAGTTCCGCAGTATTTT. Translating it yields CASSPLTGLAGGVPQYF.

The chain links TRBV6-5 to TRBJ1-5, with a weak D call TRBD1 (5 bases). The V gene lost 6 bases and the J gene lost 5 bases, with 11 bases spanning the gap. This CDR3 spans 13 amino acids. Germline-derived CDR1 and CDR2 are MNHEY and SVGAGI. The CDR3: CASSPTGYQPQHF. The DNA of the CDR3 is TGTGCCAGCAGCCCTACAGGTTATCAGCCCCAGCATTTT.

This clone has only a few counts. This chain links TRBV5-1 with TRBJ2-7; 9 bases align to TRBD2. V shed 0 bases and J 11 bases; nucleotides not matched to a gene: 9. Germline loops: CDR1 SGHRS, CDR2 YFSETQ. This CDR3 has 14 amino acids. The CDR3 nucleotides read TGCGCCAGCAGCTTGGATGGTAGCGGGAGTTATGAGTACTTC. This encodes CASSLDGSGSYEYF. Variable domain in full (rest from reference TRBV5-1 and TRBJ2-7): KAGVTQTPRYLIKTRGQQVTLSCSPISGHRSVSWYQQTPGQGLQFLFEYFSETQRNKGNFPGRFSGRQFSNSRSEMNVSTLELGDSALYLCASSLDGSGSYEYFGPGTRLTVT.

The chain employs TRBV9 and TRBJ2-3; D perhaps matches TRBD2 (5 bases). CDR3 length equals 14 residues. Trimming cost V 2 bases and J 5 bases, with 12 bases left between them. Germline values: CDR1 SGDLS, CDR2 YYNGEE. The CDR3 protein is CASSVDYWGDTQYF. The CDR3 region has the DNA TGTGCCAGCAGCGTCGACTACTGGGGAGATACGCAGTATTTT.

This chain connects TRBV27 to TRBJ2-1, with 15 bases aligning to TRBD2. Germline values: CDR1 MNHEY, CDR2 SMNVEV (reference sequence). CDR3 length: 18 amino acids. The V segment lost 7 bases and the J segment 9 bases; nucleotides outside the gene matches: 16. The CDR3 protein is CASTPLGTSGRREAEQFF. The CDR3 coding sequence is TGTGCCAGCACCCCCCTCGGGACTAGCGGGAGGAGGGAAGCTGAGCAGTTCTTC.

On this clone itself: The sample has other DNA sequences that encode this CDR3 too. The V gene is TRBV2, the J gene TRBJ1-1, with D perhaps TRBD1 (6 bases). Trimming removed 6 bases from V and 0 bases from J, with 11 bases in between. Germline CDR1 is SNHLY and CDR2 is FYNNEI. This CDR3 has 14 residues. The CDR3 DNA is TGTGCCAGCAGGAACAGGGTCATGAACACTGAAGCTTTCTTT. Its translation: CASRNRVMNTEAFF.

A few counts support this clone. V gene TRBV13 combines with J gene TRBJ1-2; D is undetermined. This CDR3 has 14 amino acids. The germline gives CDR1 PRHDT, CDR2 FYEKMQ (reference sequence). V was trimmed by 5 bases and J by 0 bases, leaving 10 bases between them. As DNA, the CDR3 is TGTGCCAGCAGCCCAAGGGAGGCTAACTATGGCTACACCTTC. Its translation: CASSPREANYGYTF.